The next 17 T cell receptor beta chains were all read from a single sample in a study of OX40 agonist ivuxolimab in advanced cancers. Here immunoSEQ multiplex PCR was the method, and the copy in TCRdb shows in-frame clones only, minus some. In the table there are 65,000 to 95,000 clones, about 92% of which are singletons. The input for sequencing was CD4+ or CD8+ T cells sorted from blood, taken in a trial of the OX40 agonist ivuxolimab. These receptors originate from an adult with an advanced solid tumor such as melanoma, head and neck, liver or kidney cancer.

The J gene is TRBJ2-1, the V gene TRBV7-2; no definite D call. CDR1 and CDR2 (germline): SGHTA, FQGNSA. The CDR3 covers 15 residues. V was pared by 0 bases and J by 2 bases, with 8 bases between. The CDR3 is CASSLAIGTYNEQFF. The CDR3 region has the DNA TGTGCCAGCAGCTTAGCCATAGGGACCTACAATGAGCAGTTCTTC.

V usage is TRBV28 and J usage is TRBJ2-7; 8 positions agree with TRBD1. Trimming took 8 bases from V and 3 from J; bases not matched to a gene: 9. The CDR3 runs 14 residues. Per the germline V gene, CDR1 is MDHEN and CDR2 is SYDVKM. The CDR3: CASRPGQGRYEQYF. The CDR3, as DNA: TGTGCCAGCCGCCCCGGACAGGGTCGCTACGAGCAGTACTTC.

This clone was recorded only once. The chain joins TRBV6-6 to TRBJ2-1; D tentatively reads TRBD1 or TRBD2 (5 bases each). The CDR3 totals 13 residues. Trimming took 6 bases from V and 14 from J, leaving 20 bases between them. The germline V gene encodes CDR1 MNHNY and CDR2 SVGAGI (reference sequence). The CDR3 reads CASSPMVGDSEFF. CDR3 nucleotide sequence: TGTGCCAGCAGCCCCATGGTGGGGGATAGCGAGTTCTTC.

This clone was seen only a few times. V usage is TRBV30 and J usage is TRBJ2-5; the match to TRBD2 covers 10 bases. This CDR3 spans 17 amino acids. V shed 2 bases and J 2 bases; nucleotides not matched to a gene: 11. Germline CDR1 is GTSNPN and CDR2 is SVGIG (reference sequence). In DNA, the CDR3 is TGTGCCTGGAGTCGGATCGCTAGCGGGAGAAGTCAAGAGACCCAGTACTTC. Residues: CAWSRIASGRSQETQYF.

This chain uses TRBV29-1 with TRBJ2-3; D unresolved. Germline V CDR1 and CDR2: SQVTM, ANQGSEA. V was clipped by 3 bases and J by 5 bases, with 6 bases between them. The CDR3 runs to 11 residues. The CDR3, as DNA: TGCAGCGTTGATTTCGGAGATACGCAGTATTTT. This sequence encodes CSVDFGDTQYF.

V gene TRBV14 combines with J gene TRBJ2-5, with 8 bases fitting TRBD2. The CDR3 contains 16 residues. The junction had 12 bases not matched to a gene; V was cut back by 8 bases and J by 1 base. CDR1 and CDR2 (germline): SGHDN, FVKESK. CDR3 protein: CASSNPGLGSQETQYF. CDR3 nucleotides: TGTGCCAGCTCGAACCCGGGACTAGGCTCCCAAGAGACCCAGTACTTC.

The V and J genes are TRBV11-1 and TRBJ2-1; 14 nucleotides align to TRBD2. CDR1 SGHAT and CDR2 FQDESV come from the germline V gene (reference sequence). The CDR3 extends over 15 amino acids. The V gene end was trimmed by 5 bases and the J gene end by 9 bases; junction bases not matched to a gene: 6. In nucleotides, the CDR3 is TGTGCCAGCAGCGACCAGGGACTAGCGGGAGTTGAGCAGTTCTTC. Amino acids: CASSDQGLAGVEQFF.

This sequence joins TRBV6-6 and TRBJ1-5, with a tentative D call TRBD1 (5 bases). CDR1 is MNHNY, CDR2 SVGAGI, per germline (reference sequence). V lost 6 bases and J lost 14, with 14 bases in between. This CDR3 has 11 amino acids. The CDR3 spells CASRQGPREHF. The CDR3 nucleotides read TGTGCCAGCAGGCAGGGACCGAGGGAGCATTTT.

This sequence joins TRBV4-2 and TRBJ2-5; TRBD2 matches 10 bases. Losses at the gene ends were 0 bases for V and 2 bases for J; bases not matched to a gene: 6. The germline V gene encodes CDR1 LGHNA and CDR2 YNFKEQ. The CDR3 consists of 17 residues. This chain's CDR3 is CASSQDASGSYQETQYF. The CDR3 nucleotides read TGTGCCAGCAGCCAAGACGCTAGCGGGAGCTATCAAGAGACCCAGTACTTC.

This chain uses TRBV5-4 with TRBJ2-1; no reliable D call. CDR1 and CDR2 from the germline V gene are SGHNT and YYREEE (reference sequence). V dropped 5 bases and J dropped 2 bases, with 14 bases sitting between them. There are 15 residues in the CDR3. In DNA form, the CDR3 reads TGTGCCAGCAGTACCCGGGCGCTAGCCTACAATGAGCAGTTCTTC. Residues: CASSTRALAYNEQFF.

The chain has TRBV28 and TRBJ1-4, with D possibly matching TRBD1 (5 bases). The CDR3 loop spans 14 amino acids. V was clipped by 4 bases and J by 5 bases, with 11 bases between them. Per germline, CDR1 MDHEN and CDR2 SYDVKM. CDR3 sequence: CASSSPTVNEKLFF. CDR3 nucleotide sequence: TGTGCCAGCAGTTCGCCGACAGTCAATGAAAAACTGTTTTTT.

This chain uses TRBV5-4 with TRBJ2-2; 8 bases fit TRBD1. V lost 6 bases to trimming and J lost 3 bases; unmatched junction nucleotides: 7. The CDR3 is made up of 15 amino acids. Germline V lookup: CDR1 SGHNT, CDR2 YYREEE (reference sequence). In DNA, the CDR3 is TGTGCCAGCACCAAACAGGGGGTGGACACCGGGGAGCTGTTTTTT. The encoded protein is CASTKQGVDTGELFF.

This chain connects TRBV6-1 to TRBJ2-3; D gene ambiguous. The CDR3 totals 13 residues. The germline CDR1 and CDR2 sequences are MNHNS and SASEGT. V lost 4 bases, J lost 4 bases, and 9 bases lay in between. The CDR3 sequence: CASSVTHPDTQYF. The CDR3 DNA is TGTGCCAGCAGTGTCACGCATCCAGATACGCAGTATTTT.

The V and J genes are TRBV11-2 and TRBJ2-7; 7 positions agree with TRBD1. J gave up 3 bases and V 1 base, and 12 bases lay outside the gene matches. Germline values: CDR1 SGHAT, CDR2 FQNNGV. The CDR3 totals 17 residues. CDR3 sequence: CASSLGRARTGNYEQYF. DNA of the CDR3: TGTGCCAGCAGCTTAGGGCGGGCGCGGACAGGAAACTACGAGCAGTACTTC.

The chain recombines TRBV28 with TRBJ2-7, with 10 bases that match TRBD2. In germline, CDR1 is MDHEN, CDR2 SYDVKM. The CDR3 runs to 16 residues. V was clipped by 3 bases and J by 7 bases; unmatched bases: 12. CDR3 in DNA: TGTGCCAGCAGTTTCCGGGGTAGCGGGAGGTTCGGGGAGCAGTACTTC. It translates to CASSFRGSGRFGEQYF.

The V and J genes are TRBV28 and TRBJ2-7; D may be TRBD2 (6 bases). The CDR3 runs 15 residues. V lost 7 bases, J lost 3 bases, and 19 bases lay in between. The germline V gene has CDR1 MDHEN and CDR2 SYDVKM. CDR3 amino acids: CASKAPRERLYEQYF. CDR3 nucleotide sequence: TGTGCCAGCAAGGCGCCACGGGAGAGACTCTACGAGCAGTACTTC.

This sequence joins TRBV19 and TRBJ1-2; D not certain. The CDR3 has 17 residues. Germline CDR1 and CDR2: LNHDA and SQIVND (reference sequence). Trimming shortened V by 4 bases and J by 0 bases, and 18 bases separated the two germline ends. The CDR3 DNA is TGTGCCAGTAGTACCCAAGCTGCTCGTCTAGCTAACTATGGCTACACCTTC. Its translation is CASSTQAARLANYGYTF.